This T cell receptor beta chain was observed in a study of T cells in narcolepsy. About this clone: What it recognizes is unknown.

Study results and caveats: Blood of same and different patients, but not healthy controls, reportedly held recurring autoreactive clonotypes.

Here immunoSEQ multiplex PCR was the method, and the copy in TCRdb shows in-frame clones only, minus some. The table lists around 28,000 clones, about 80% of them singletons. This TCR was sampled from a human donor with narcolepsy. Material for sequencing was CD45RA- memory CD4+ T cells from PBMCs.

Here the CDR3 reads CASSVPPYTEAFF. CDR3 DNA sequence: TGTGCCAGCAGCGTGCCCCCCTACACTGAAGCTTTCTTT. This chain links TRBV11-3 with TRBJ1-1, with no clear D. The length of the CDR3 is 13 residues. The V gene lost 5 bases and the J gene lost 3 bases, with 10 bases spanning the gap. Germline loops: CDR1 SGHNT, CDR2 YENEEA. Complete variable domain (other parts from reference TRBV11-3 and TRBJ1-1): EAGVVQSPRYKIIEKKQPVAFWCNPISGHNTLYWYLQNLGQGPELLIRYENEEAVDDSQLPKDRFSAERLKGVDSTLKIQPAELGDSAVYLCASSVPPYTEAFFGQGTRLTVV.